The 27 T cell receptor beta chains below were found in one sample sequenced in a study of Ad26.COV2.S vaccination and SARS-CoV-2 variants. Libraries were prepared by immunoSEQ multiplex PCR; TCRdb keeps only in-frame clonotypes and omits some of them. This table has under 300,000 clones, roughly 87% appearing once. Documented treatment: roughly 20 received Ad26.COV2.S at low or high dose, single or two shots; 5 received placebo; per-sample allocation not given. Repertoires come from day 63 after the first vaccine or placebo injection. Sequenced here: peripheral blood, sampled in a trial of Ad26.COV2.S vaccine versus placebo. The receptors stem from a person aged 18-60 years who received the Ad26.COV2.S COVID-19 vaccine or a placebo.

As for this clone: The sample holds other DNA sequences that translate to the same CDR3. The rearrangement uses TRBV7-9 and TRBJ1-2; 8 bases fit TRBD1. The V and J ends lost 5 bases and 4 bases, in that order; junction bases with no gene match: 3. This CDR3 is 13 amino acids long. Germline CDR1 is SEHNR and CDR2 is FQNEAQ (reference sequence). This CDR3 is CASSPQGGYGYTF. DNA for the CDR3: TGTGCCAGCAGCCCACAGGGGGGCTATGGCTACACCTTC.

The rearrangement links TRBV14 to TRBJ2-7; TRBD1 agrees at 9 bases. The CDR3 is 16 amino acids. Unmatched junction bases numbered 7, after V lost 4 bases and J lost 0 bases. Per germline, CDR1 SGHDN and CDR2 FVKESK. Here the CDR3 reads CASSPLGQGLSYEQYF. The DNA for the CDR3 is TGTGCCAGCAGCCCCCTGGGACAGGGCCTCTCCTACGAGCAGTACTTC.

The chain uses TRBV27 and TRBJ1-3, with D possibly matching TRBD1 (5 bases). Germline V gene sequence: CDR1 MNHEY, CDR2 SMNVEV (reference sequence). The V and J ends lost 8 bases and 0 bases respectively, with 8 bases between them. The CDR3 has 13 residues. The CDR3 sequence: CASGTGSGNTIYF. The DNA of the CDR3 is TGTGCCAGCGGGACGGGCTCTGGAAACACCATATATTTT.

As DNA, the CDR3 is TGTGCCAGCACCCGGACAGGTTCAGTGGGGTCACCCCTCCACTTT. Protein product: CASTRTGSVGSPLHF. The chain links TRBV6-5 to TRBJ1-6, with 7 nucleotides matching TRBD1. Germline CDR1 reads MNHEY; CDR2 reads SVGAGI. This CDR3 contains 15 residues. The V and J ends lost 7 bases and 10 bases, in that order; junction bases with no gene match: 13.

This rearrangement joins TRBV29-1 to TRBJ1-2, with 7 bases identical to TRBD1. The germline CDR1 and CDR2 sequences are SQVTM and ANQGSEA. V lost 1 base and J lost 7; bases outside the gene matches: 3. The CDR3 has 12 amino acids. In DNA, the CDR3 is TGCAGCGTTGAAGGGCAGGGGGGTGGCTACACCTTC. It specifies CSVEGQGGGYTF.

The chain recombines TRBV6-2 or TRBV6-3 with TRBJ2-5; D is unclear. V lost 0 bases and J 5 bases, leaving 10 bases between the germline ends. The V gene's germline CDR1 is MNHEY and CDR2 SVGEGT. The CDR3 totals 14 residues. The CDR3 reads CASSYSSRRETQYF. CDR3 bases: TGTGCCAGCAGTTACTCGAGCCGACGCGAGACCCAGTACTTC.

This rearrangement joins TRBV5-1 to TRBJ2-1; D unclear. With 2 bases removed from V and 2 bases from J, the gap between germline ends came to 14 bases. CDR1 and CDR2 (germline): SGHRS, YFSETQ. This CDR3 has 16 amino acids. CDR3 sequence reads: CASSFNERSAYNEQFF. CDR3 nucleotide sequence: TGCGCCAGCAGCTTCAACGAACGGTCGGCCTACAATGAGCAGTTCTTC.

This clone was picked up one time. The J gene is TRBJ2-7, the V gene TRBV4-2; a weak D match, TRBD1 (5 bases). CDR3 size: 16 residues. Trimming stripped 0 bases from V and 0 bases from J, with 12 bases between. Germline V gene lookup returns CDR1 LGHNA and CDR2 YNFKEQ. CDR3 in DNA: TGTGCCAGCAGCCAAGATCCCCTGGGGCCCTCCTACGAGCAGTACTTC. It codes for CASSQDPLGPSYEQYF.

V is TRBV28 and J is TRBJ2-1; 10 nucleotides line up with TRBD1. The ends lost 6 bases at V and 7 bases at J; junction bases unmatched: 9. In germline, CDR1 is MDHEN, CDR2 SYDVKM. The CDR3 length is 15 residues. The CDR3 DNA is TGTGCCAGCAGGTCCGGGACAGGGGACTGGAATGAGCAGTTCTTC. Protein product: CASRSGTGDWNEQFF.

The chain links TRBV9 to TRBJ2-1, with 7 nucleotides matching TRBD2. V lost 7 bases to trimming and J lost 2 bases; unmatched junction nucleotides: 3. From germline, CDR1 is SGDLS and CDR2 YYNGEE. The CDR3 is made up of 13 amino acids. CDR3 coding DNA: TGTGCCAGCGGGAGCGGGACCTACAATGAGCAGTTCTTC. It encodes CASGSGTYNEQFF. The variable domain in full, completed from reference TRBV9 and TRBJ2-1, reads DSGVTQTPKHLITATGQRVTLRCSPRSGDLSVYWYQQSLDQGLQFLIQYYNGEERAKGNILERFSAQQFPDLHSELNLSSLELGDSALYFCASGSGTYNEQFFGPGTRLTVL.

V is TRBV7-9 and J is TRBJ1-1; D gene uncertain. Germline CDR1 and CDR2: SEHNR and FQNEAQ (reference sequence). Trimming took off 5 bases at V and 10 bases at J, with 14 bases between the two ends. The CDR3 totals 12 residues. In DNA, the CDR3 is TGTGCCAGCAGCACCCTCAGGAGCGGAGCTTTCTTT. Protein product: CASSTLRSGAFF.

This clone was found once. CDR3 bases: TGCGCCAGCACCCCCTGGGGAAACACCGGGGAGCTGTTTTTT. The encoded protein is CASTPWGNTGELFF. The chain carries TRBV5-1 and TRBJ2-2; D gene uncertain. This CDR3 has 14 amino acids. Trimming removed 6 bases from V and 2 bases from J, with 11 bases in between. Germline V gene sequence: CDR1 SGHRS, CDR2 YFSETQ.

The V and J genes are TRBV18 and TRBJ1-3; D not resolved. Germline CDR1 is KGHSH and CDR2 is LQKENI. The V end lost 3 bases, the J end lost 0 bases, and 9 bases lay between the germline ends. CDR3 size: 15 residues. The CDR3, as DNA: TGTGCCAGCTCACCGCAGCCTTACTCTGGAAACACCATATATTTT. Amino acids: CASSPQPYSGNTIYF.

The chain links TRBV19 to TRBJ2-6, with 8 bases lining up with TRBD1. The V segment lost 6 bases and the J segment 0 bases; nucleotides outside the gene matches: 7. Germline CDR1 reads LNHDA; CDR2 reads SQIVND (reference sequence). CDR3 size: 17 residues. The CDR3 spells CASRVTGGISGANVLTF. The DNA of the CDR3 is TGTGCCAGTAGGGTAACAGGGGGGATCTCTGGGGCCAACGTCCTGACTTTC.

This sequence joins TRBV18 and TRBJ2-7; 13 bases line up with TRBD2. The CDR3 spans 18 residues. V was pared by 5 bases and J by 2 bases, with 12 bases of the junction left unmatched. Germline V gives CDR1 KGHSH, CDR2 LQKENI. The CDR3 loop reads CASSDQTGLAGVTYEQYV. The CDR3 nucleotides are TGTGCCAGCTCAGACCAAACCGGACTAGCGGGAGTTACCTACGAGCAGTACGTC.

This chain joins TRBV6-5 and TRBJ2-6, with D possibly TRBD1 on 6 matching bases. CDR3 length: 15 amino acids. Trimming left V 6 bases short and J 0 bases short, with 9 bases between. Looked up from germline, CDR1 is MNHEY and CDR2 is SVGAGI. The CDR3 DNA follows: TGTGCCAGCAGAAAACAGGGCTCTGGGGCCAACGTCCTGACTTTC. Amino acid sequence: CASRKQGSGANVLTF.

V gene TRBV3-1 (or the pseudogene TRBV3-2) combines with J gene TRBJ2-1; 8 nucleotides match TRBD1. V shed 5 bases, J shed 7 bases, and the junction held 7 bases outside the gene matches. The germline gives CDR1 LGHDT, CDR2 YNNKEL (reference sequence). There are 14 residues in the CDR3. The CDR3 loop is CASSRRQGRNEQFF. Here the CDR3 DNA reads TGTGCCAGCAGCAGAAGACAGGGGAGGAATGAGCAGTTCTTC.

This chain uses TRBV18 with TRBJ2-1; TRBD2 aligns across 8 bases. CDR1 is KGHSH, CDR2 LQKENI, per germline. CDR3 length: 16 amino acids. J was trimmed by 1 base and V by 6 bases; bases with no gene match: 8. In DNA, the CDR3 is TGTGCCAGCTCTCCCTCAGGCGGGAGGTCCTACAATGAGCAGTTCTTC. This sequence encodes CASSPSGGRSYNEQFF.

Written as DNA, the CDR3 is TGTGCCATCAGTCCACACAGGGGCCGTAATCAGCCCCAGCATTTT. This sequence encodes CAISPHRGRNQPQHF. J is TRBJ1-5 and V is TRBV10-3, with 7 bases matching TRBD1. There are 15 residues in the CDR3. V gave up 5 bases and J gave up 4 bases; unmatched junction bases: 8. Germline V lookup: CDR1 ENHRY, CDR2 SYGVKD.

This chain links TRBV5-6 with TRBJ2-1; D possibly uses TRBD1 or TRBD2 (5 bases each). V lost 0 bases and J lost 0, with 13 bases in between. The CDR3 spans 17 residues. CDR1 is SGHDT, CDR2 YYEEEE, per germline. In nucleotides, the CDR3 is TGTGCCAGCAGCTTGGTCGGGACCCCAAGCTCCTACAATGAGCAGTTCTTC. Its translation is CASSLVGTPSSYNEQFF.

This chain connects TRBV6-2 or TRBV6-3 to TRBJ1-1, with D unresolved. Between the trimmed V and J ends, which lost 0 bases and 0 bases, there was a span of 11 bases. The germline V gene encodes CDR1 MNHEY and CDR2 SVGEGT. The CDR3 spans 16 residues. CDR3 nucleotide sequence: TGTGCCAGCAGTTACTCGATCCGACCTTTGAACACTGAAGCTTTCTTT. Protein sequence: CASSYSIRPLNTEAFF.

The V gene is TRBV7-2, the J gene TRBJ1-2; 7 bases map to TRBD1. CDR3 length equals 14 residues. Germline V gene data show CDR1 as SGHTA and CDR2 as FQGNSA. V was clipped by 0 bases and J by 4 bases; unmatched bases: 2. CDR3 amino acids: CASSLAPGGYGYTF. The CDR3, as DNA: TGTGCCAGCAGCTTAGCCCCAGGGGGCTATGGCTACACCTTC.

This clone appeared once. The chain has TRBV9 and TRBJ1-2; D unclear. The V end was cut by 4 bases, the J end by 7 bases, with 17 bases between. The CDR3 is made up of 14 amino acids. CDR1 is SGDLS, CDR2 YYNGEE, per germline. The CDR3 bases are TGTGCCAGCAGCCCCCGGCCCCTGGGAGGTGGCTACACCTTC. Translating gives CASSPRPLGGGYTF.

Turning to this clone: Other DNA sequences from this sample encode an identical CDR3 as well. The chain combines TRBV5-1 with TRBJ1-1, with D unclear. Trimming took 0 bases from V and 1 from J, leaving 4 bases between them. Germline loops: CDR1 SGHRS, CDR2 YFSETQ. CDR3 length: 13 amino acids. DNA of the CDR3: TGCGCCAGCAGCTTGGCGACGAACACTGAAGCTTTCTTT. This translates into CASSLATNTEAFF. Combining the CDR3 with reference TRBV5-1 and TRBJ1-1 gives the whole variable domain KAGVTQTPRYLIKTRGQQVTLSCSPISGHRSVSWYQQTPGQGLQFLFEYFSETQRNKGNFPGRFSGRQFSNSRSEMNVSTLELGDSALYLCASSLATNTEAFFGQGTRLTVV.

V and J are TRBV5-1 and TRBJ2-2, with D possibly matching TRBD1 (6 bases). The V and J ends lost 4 bases and 0 bases respectively, with 25 bases between them. Per the germline V gene, CDR1 is SGHRS and CDR2 is YFSETQ. This CDR3 comprises 20 residues. The CDR3 reads CASSLKSLGQLFANTGELFF. The CDR3 DNA reads as TGCGCCAGCAGCCTGAAAAGCCTGGGACAATTGTTCGCGAACACCGGGGAGCTGTTTTTT.

The rearrangement joins TRBV6-5 to TRBJ1-1; no clear D gene. The CDR3 consists of 15 residues. Germline CDR1 and CDR2: MNHEY and SVGAGI. Trimming pared 6 bases from V and 4 bases from J, leaving 18 bases between. CDR3 bases: TGTGCCAGCAGCTATACCCTGTCCCTGATCACTGAAGCTTTCTTT. It specifies CASSYTLSLITEAFF.

This clone has only a few counts. The rearrangement joins TRBV6-1 to TRBJ1-1, with a weak D call TRBD1 (6 bases). The germline V gene has CDR1 MNHNS and CDR2 SASEGT. This CDR3 has 15 amino acids. The V gene lost 0 bases and the J gene lost 3 bases, with 11 bases spanning the gap. Here the CDR3 reads CASSEARGWHTEAFF. The CDR3 nucleotides are TGTGCCAGCAGTGAAGCCAGGGGTTGGCACACTGAAGCTTTCTTT.